The 28 T cell receptor beta chains below come from one sample, sequenced in a study of T cell responses to AZD1222 COVID-19 vaccine. Clones were sequenced by immunoSEQ multiplex PCR, and TCRdb holds only the in-frame ones, with some missing. Here the sample spans 95,000 to 150,000 clones, roughly 82% being singletons. This sample comprised peripheral blood, obtained 28 days after the second AZD1222 dose. The source is an adult who received the AZD1222 COVID-19 vaccine.

This chain connects TRBV3-1 (or the pseudogene TRBV3-2) to TRBJ1-5; the D gene is possibly TRBD1 (5 bases). The V end was cut by 2 bases, the J end by 7 bases, with 12 bases between. Germline assignment: CDR1 LGHDT and CDR2 YNNKEL (reference sequence). This CDR3 spans 14 amino acids. The CDR3: CASSQMQGRQPQHF. The CDR3 region has the DNA TGTGCCAGCAGCCAAATGCAGGGAAGGCAGCCCCAGCATTTT.

The chain has TRBV3-1 (or the pseudogene TRBV3-2) and TRBJ2-3; TRBD1 agrees at 12 bases. The germline V gene has CDR1 LGHDT and CDR2 YNNKEL (reference sequence). V shed 4 bases and J 4 bases; nucleotides not matched to a gene: 6. The CDR3 spans 16 residues. CDR3 DNA: TGTGCCAGCAGCCGTCCCGGGACAGGGGGCGCAGATACGCAGTATTTT. This translates into CASSRPGTGGADTQYF.

V and J are TRBV2 and TRBJ2-5; D might be TRBD1 or TRBD2, each matching 6 bases. The CDR3 loop spans 15 amino acids. Per germline, CDR1 SNHLY and CDR2 FYNNEI. The V end was cut by 6 bases, the J end by 5 bases, with 19 bases between. CDR3 nucleotide sequence: TGTGCCAGCAGCGGGGGCCTACAGGGAAGGGAGACCCAGTACTTC. Translated: CASSGGLQGRETQYF. Using reference TRBV2 and TRBJ2-5 for the parts outside the CDR3, the full variable domain is EPEVTQTPSHQVTQMGQEVILRCVPISNHLYFYWYRQILGQKVEFLVSFYNNEISEKSEIFDDQFSVERPDGSNFTLKIRSTKLEDSAMYFCASSGGLQGRETQYFGPGTRLLVL.

This clone appeared a few times. The genes are TRBV27 and TRBJ2-6; 10 nucleotides agree with TRBD1. The trim removed 5 bases at V and 2 bases at J, leaving 6 bases unmatched. This CDR3 is 17 amino acids long. Looked up from germline, CDR1 is MNHEY and CDR2 is SMNVEV (reference sequence). CDR3 loop: CASSATGTGAGANVLTF. Here the CDR3 DNA reads TGTGCCAGCAGTGCAACCGGGACAGGGGCTGGGGCCAACGTCCTGACTTTC.

With respect to this clone: At the DNA level, this CDR3 is encoded by other sequences in the same sample as well. This chain links TRBV18 with TRBJ1-2; tentatively, D is TRBD1 (5 bases). Germline assignment: CDR1 KGHSH and CDR2 LQKENI. The CDR3 consists of 13 residues. Trimming stripped 3 bases from V and 3 bases from J, with 8 bases between. Written as DNA, the CDR3 is TGTGCCAGCTCACCGTCACAGGACTATGGCTACACCTTC. As protein: CASSPSQDYGYTF. The entire variable domain, with the rest obtained from reference TRBV18 and TRBJ1-2, is as follows: NAGVMQNPRHLVRRRGQEARLRCSPMKGHSHVYWYRQLPEEGLKFMVYLQKENIIDESGMPKERFSAEFPKEGPSILRIQQVVRGDSAAYFCASSPSQDYGYTFGSGTRLTVV.

This clone has only one observation. The chain employs TRBV4-2 and TRBJ1-5; 11 bases are a match to TRBD1. The CDR3 has 16 residues. Germline-derived CDR1 and CDR2 are LGHNA and YNFKEQ. V dropped 0 bases and J dropped 9; count of bases not matched to a gene: 7. The CDR3 DNA reads TGTGCCAGCAGCCAAGATAGGGACAGGGGGAGGGGGCCCCAGCATTTT. Translated, it gives CASSQDRDRGRGPQHF.

The chain uses TRBV6-5 and TRBJ2-1, with D unresolved. This CDR3 contains 14 residues. Trimming left V 1 base short and J 7 bases short, with 11 bases between. Germline values: CDR1 MNHEY, CDR2 SVGAGI. The CDR3: CASSYFSGDNEQFF. The DNA for the CDR3 is TGTGCCAGCAGTTACTTCTCAGGTGATAATGAGCAGTTCTTC.

The V and J genes are TRBV20-1 and TRBJ1-2, with TRBD1 as a possible D gene (6 bases). CDR3 length: 13 amino acids. The germline CDR1 and CDR2 sequences are DFQATT and SNEGSKA (reference sequence). V was clipped by 3 bases and J by 5 bases, with 13 bases between them. CDR3 sequence (DNA): TGCAGTGCTAGTGTGGGGGCCTGGTATGGCTACACCTTC. It codes for CSASVGAWYGYTF.

This chain joins TRBV15 and TRBJ2-7, with D hard to call. The CDR3 loop spans 14 amino acids. Germline values: CDR1 LNHNV, CDR2 YYDKDF (reference sequence). V was trimmed by 0 bases and J by 4 bases, leaving 10 bases between them. The CDR3 sequence is CATSRDRPPYEQYF. The CDR3 DNA reads as TGTGCCACCAGCAGAGATCGTCCTCCGTACGAGCAGTACTTC.

This sequence joins TRBV7-9 and TRBJ2-7, with D possibly TRBD1 on 5 matching bases. Germline V gives CDR1 SEHNR, CDR2 FQNEAQ (reference sequence). This CDR3 has 13 residues. V shed 8 bases and J shed 0 bases, with 11 bases lying between them. The CDR3 here is CASSDILSYEQYF. The DNA for the CDR3 is TGTGCCAGCTCGGACATTCTCTCCTACGAGCAGTACTTC. The variable domain in full, with the rest retrieved from reference TRBV7-9 and TRBJ2-7, is DTGVSQNPRHKITKRGQNVTFRCDPISEHNRLYWYRQTLGQGPEFLTYFQNEAQLEKSRLLSDRFSAERPKGSFSTLEIQRTEQGDSAMYLCASSDILSYEQYFGPGTRLTVT.

This clone was picked up one time. The chain recombines TRBV6-9 with TRBJ1-3, with D uncertain. The CDR3 extends over 14 amino acids. Germline V gene lookup returns CDR1 MNHGY and CDR2 SVAAGI. Trimming stripped 4 bases from V and 0 bases from J, with 7 bases between. The CDR3 DNA is TGTGCCAGCAGTTTGGAGGACTCTGGAAACACCATATATTTT. Its translation is CASSLEDSGNTIYF.

This clone came up once. The chain has TRBV11-2 and TRBJ1-1; a weak D match, TRBD1 (6 bases). CDR1 is SGHAT and CDR2 is FQNNGV in the germline V gene. The CDR3 has 17 amino acids. The ends were cut back, 5 bases at V and 1 base at J, with 20 bases in the middle. CDR3 region: CASSLGGWTAKNTEAFF. The CDR3 region has the DNA TGTGCCAGCAGCCTCGGCGGATGGACAGCCAAGAACACTGAAGCTTTCTTT.

The J gene is TRBJ1-5, the V gene TRBV16; D gene ambiguous. The CDR3 contains 15 residues. Germline loops: CDR1 KGHSY, CDR2 FQNENV. The ends were cut back, 0 bases at V and 0 bases at J, with 6 bases in the middle. Here the CDR3 reads CASSQSSDSNQPQHF. The CDR3 nucleotides are TGTGCCAGCAGCCAATCCTCAGATAGCAATCAGCCCCAGCATTTT.

The chain carries TRBV20-1 and TRBJ2-7; no clear D gene. There are 10 residues in the CDR3. The germline V gene has CDR1 DFQATT and CDR2 SNEGSKA (reference sequence). V dropped 3 bases and J dropped 5 bases, with 5 bases sitting between them. CDR3 loop: CSARFHEQYF. The CDR3 DNA is TGCAGTGCTAGGTTTCACGAGCAGTACTTC.

The gene calls are TRBV28 and TRBJ2-7; 8 nucleotides agree with TRBD1. V was clipped by 4 bases and J by 3 bases; unmatched bases: 5. There are 14 residues in the CDR3. CDR1 MDHEN and CDR2 SYDVKM come from the germline V gene. The CDR3 sequence: CASSSDRVGYEQYF. CDR3 bases: TGTGCCAGCAGTTCGGACAGGGTAGGCTACGAGCAGTACTTC.

The CDR3 loop is CASSLGHNYGYTF. The CDR3 DNA sequence: TGTGCCAGCAGCCTTGGACATAACTATGGCTACACCTTC. V is TRBV28 and J is TRBJ1-2, with a weak D call TRBD1 (5 bases). CDR3 length equals 13 residues. The V end was cut by 6 bases, the J end by 1 base, with 9 bases between. Germline V gives CDR1 MDHEN, CDR2 SYDVKM.

The gene calls are TRBV5-1 and TRBJ1-5; D might be TRBD1 (6 bases). Trimming took 1 base from V and 2 from J, leaving 19 bases between them. Germline CDR1 SGHRS, CDR2 YFSETQ. CDR3 length: 18 residues. CDR3 coding DNA: TGCGCCAGCAGCTTGAATCCCAGGGGTTCGGTTCGCAATCAGCCCCAGCATTTT. Translation: CASSLNPRGSVRNQPQHF.

The chain links TRBV5-4 to TRBJ2-6; D not resolved. The CDR3 is made up of 15 amino acids. Between the trimmed V and J ends, which lost 4 bases and 0 bases, there was a span of 8 bases. Germline V CDR1 and CDR2: SGHNT, YYREEE (reference sequence). The CDR3 coding sequence is TGTGCCAGCAGCATTGGAAGCTCTGGGGCCAACGTCCTGACTTTC. It translates to CASSIGSSGANVLTF.

V is TRBV4-1 and J is TRBJ2-3; D is ambiguous. The length of the CDR3 is 12 residues. Germline V gene lookup returns CDR1 MGHRA and CDR2 YSYEKL. The ends were cut back, 3 bases at V and 13 bases at J, with 14 bases in the middle. The CDR3 spells CASSQAGRIKYF. CDR3 in DNA: TGCGCCAGCAGCCAGGCCGGGCGAATCAAGTATTTT.

This clone showed up just a few times. The J gene is TRBJ2-7, the V gene TRBV2; no definite D call. V gave up 3 bases and J gave up 0 bases, with 12 bases separating them. Per germline, CDR1 SNHLY and CDR2 FYNNEI. The CDR3 has 15 amino acids. The CDR3 spells CASSDERGSSYEQYF. In DNA form, the CDR3 reads TGTGCCAGCAGTGACGAACGCGGCAGCTCCTACGAGCAGTACTTC.

This chain links TRBV5-1 with TRBJ2-3; 9 bases are a match to TRBD1. The V segment lost 6 bases and the J segment 3 bases; nucleotides outside the gene matches: 8. CDR3 size: 15 residues. CDR1 is SGHRS, CDR2 YFSETQ, per germline. CDR3 sequence: CASKLGQGRTDTQYF. Here the CDR3 DNA reads TGCGCCAGCAAACTTGGACAGGGGCGTACAGATACGCAGTATTTT.

The chain couples TRBV28 to TRBJ1-1; 11 nucleotides agree with TRBD1. This CDR3 region has 14 residues. The ends lost 4 bases at V and 5 bases at J; junction bases unmatched: 3. Germline-derived CDR1 and CDR2 are MDHEN and SYDVKM. The CDR3 here is CASSSGQGGTEAFF. DNA of the CDR3: TGTGCCAGCAGTTCGGGACAGGGGGGAACTGAAGCTTTCTTT. Full variable domain (outside the CDR3, taken from reference TRBV28 and TRBJ1-1): DVKVTQSSRYLVKRTGEKVFLECVQDMDHENMFWYRQDPGLGLRLIYFSYDVKMKEKGDIPEGYSVSREKKERFSLILESASTNQTSMYLCASSSGQGGTEAFFGQGTRLTVV.

This clone was seen just once. The CDR3 DNA reads TGTGCCAGCAGGTGGGCGCCCGCCTACGAGCAGTACTTC. This encodes CASRWAPAYEQYF. The rearrangement joins TRBV6-5 to TRBJ2-7, with D unclear. Germline assignment: CDR1 MNHEY and CDR2 SVGAGI. The CDR3 sequence is 13 residues long. V lost 6 bases and J lost 2, with 11 bases in between.

The chain employs TRBV27 and TRBJ1-2; D call uncertain. This CDR3 has 14 residues. V shed 4 bases and J shed 4 bases, with 13 bases lying between them. The germline V gene encodes CDR1 MNHEY and CDR2 SMNVEV (reference sequence). The CDR3 DNA reads as TGTGCCAGCAGTTCCTCGACGGAACTCTATGGCTACACCTTC. Its translation is CASSSSTELYGYTF.

This clone has only a few counts. The V call is TRBV6-5, the J call TRBJ1-2, with D unresolved. The germline V gene has CDR1 MNHEY and CDR2 SVGAGI. With 0 bases removed from V and 3 bases from J, the gap between germline ends came to 11 bases. The CDR3 has 15 residues. The CDR3 sequence is CASSYSVEGYYGYTF. The CDR3 DNA reads as TGTGCCAGCAGTTACTCGGTGGAGGGATACTATGGCTACACCTTC.

The CDR3 DNA reads as TGCGCCAGCAGCTCCCGGTCGGGCACAGATACGCAGTATTTT. Amino acid sequence: CASSSRSGTDTQYF. The chain uses TRBV5-1 and TRBJ2-3; D ambiguous. Between the trimmed V and J ends, which lost 3 bases and 1 base, there was a span of 9 bases. The CDR3 totals 14 residues. CDR1 SGHRS and CDR2 YFSETQ come from the germline V gene.

The CDR3 DNA reads TGTGCCAGCAGCCCAGGATCTCACTCCTACGAGCAGTACTTC. It yields the protein CASSPGSHSYEQYF. The chain has TRBV5-4 and TRBJ2-7; D remains unclear. Germline CDR1 reads SGHNT; CDR2 reads YYREEE (reference sequence). The CDR3 is 14 amino acids. Between the trimmed V and J ends, which lost 4 bases and 0 bases, there was a span of 11 bases.

In this sample, this clone turned up a few times. The chain joins TRBV4-1 to TRBJ1-4; possible D gene TRBD1, 5 bases. In germline, CDR1 is MGHRA, CDR2 YSYEKL. The CDR3 runs to 13 residues. Trimming took 5 bases from V and 8 from J, leaving 12 bases between them. The CDR3 nucleotides are TGCGCCAGCAGCAAGGGACTCTACGAAAAACTGTTTTTT. This sequence encodes CASSKGLYEKLFF.